In its sample, the clone carrying this T cell receptor beta chain was seen once. Its antigen is not known. The data were taken from a study of T cell responses to AZD1222 COVID-19 vaccine. Clones were sequenced by immunoSEQ multiplex PCR, and TCRdb holds only the in-frame ones, with some missing. This table holds more than 150,000 clones, 85% to 95% found once. Study-level findings and limits: Across the whole spike, CD4 TCRs peaked at regions 160-218 and 743-854. Recipients of two AZD1222 doses showed rising Spike-specific TCR breadth and depth. Of spike-specific TCRs, nearly half reportedly target regions left unmutated in variants.

Germline-derived CDR1 and CDR2 are MNHEY and SVGEGT. The ends were cut back, 5 bases at V and 3 bases at J, with 8 bases in the middle. This CDR3 has 12 residues. The sequencing used peripheral blood, collected on day 0 of AZD1222 vaccination. This sequence was found in an adult in good health. The rearrangement links TRBV6-2 or TRBV6-3 to TRBJ2-7; D remains ambiguous. CDR3 residues: CASSAVGYEQYF. CDR3 coding DNA: TGTGCCAGCAGTGCAGTGGGCTACGAGCAGTACTTC.